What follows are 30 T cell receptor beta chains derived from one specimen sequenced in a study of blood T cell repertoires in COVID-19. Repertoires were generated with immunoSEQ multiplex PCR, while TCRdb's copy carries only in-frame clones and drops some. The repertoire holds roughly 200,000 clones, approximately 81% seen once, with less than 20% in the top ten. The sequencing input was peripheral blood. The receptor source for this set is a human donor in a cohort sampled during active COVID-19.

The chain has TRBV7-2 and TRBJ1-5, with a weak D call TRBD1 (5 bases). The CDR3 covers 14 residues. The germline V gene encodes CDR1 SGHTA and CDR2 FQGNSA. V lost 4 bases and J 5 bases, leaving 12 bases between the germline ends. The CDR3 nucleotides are TGTGCCAGCAGCTCGCAGGGTTCCGATCAGCCCCAGCATTTT. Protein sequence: CASSSQGSDQPQHF. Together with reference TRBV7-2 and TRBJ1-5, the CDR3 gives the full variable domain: GAGVSQSPSNKVTEKGKDVELRCDPISGHTALYWYRQSLGQGLEFLIYFQGNSAPDKSGLPSDRFSAERTGGSVSTLTIQRTQQEDSAVYLCASSSQGSDQPQHFGDGTRLSIL.

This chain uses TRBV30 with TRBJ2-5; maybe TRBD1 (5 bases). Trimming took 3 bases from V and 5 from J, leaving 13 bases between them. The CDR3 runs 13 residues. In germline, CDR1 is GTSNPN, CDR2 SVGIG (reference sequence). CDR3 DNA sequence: TGTGCCTGGAGGTTAGGGGTTTCGGAGACCCAGTACTTC. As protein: CAWRLGVSETQYF.

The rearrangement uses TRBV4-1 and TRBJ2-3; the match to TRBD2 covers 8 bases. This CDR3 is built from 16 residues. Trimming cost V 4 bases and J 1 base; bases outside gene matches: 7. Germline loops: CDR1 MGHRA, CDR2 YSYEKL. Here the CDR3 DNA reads TGCGCCAGCAGCCGGACCCCAGCGGGGGGCACAGATACGCAGTATTTT. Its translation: CASSRTPAGGTDTQYF.

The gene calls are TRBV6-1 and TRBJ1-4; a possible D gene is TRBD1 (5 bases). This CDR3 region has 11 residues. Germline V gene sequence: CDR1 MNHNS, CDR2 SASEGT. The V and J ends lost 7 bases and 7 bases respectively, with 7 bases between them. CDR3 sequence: CASTTAEKLFF. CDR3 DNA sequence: TGTGCCAGCACGACAGCTGAAAAACTGTTTTTT.

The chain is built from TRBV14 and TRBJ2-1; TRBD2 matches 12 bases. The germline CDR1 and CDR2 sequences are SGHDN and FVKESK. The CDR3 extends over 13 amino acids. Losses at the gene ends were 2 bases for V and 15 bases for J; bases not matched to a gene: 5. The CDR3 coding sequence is TGTGCCAGCAGCCAACTCCTAGCGGGGGGGAGGTTCTTC. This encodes CASSQLLAGGRFF.

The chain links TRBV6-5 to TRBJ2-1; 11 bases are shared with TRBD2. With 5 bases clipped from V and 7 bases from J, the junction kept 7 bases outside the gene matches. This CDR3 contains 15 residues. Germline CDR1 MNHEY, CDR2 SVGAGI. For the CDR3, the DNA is TGTGCCAGCAGTCCAACTAGCGGGAGAGGGAATGAGCAGTTCTTC. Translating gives CASSPTSGRGNEQFF.

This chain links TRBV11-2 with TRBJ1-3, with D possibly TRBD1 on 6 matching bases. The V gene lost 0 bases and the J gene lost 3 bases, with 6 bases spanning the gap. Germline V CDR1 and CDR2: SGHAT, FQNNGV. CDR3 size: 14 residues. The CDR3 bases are TGTGCCAGCAGCTTAGAACAGGGTGGAAACACCATATATTTT. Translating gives CASSLEQGGNTIYF.

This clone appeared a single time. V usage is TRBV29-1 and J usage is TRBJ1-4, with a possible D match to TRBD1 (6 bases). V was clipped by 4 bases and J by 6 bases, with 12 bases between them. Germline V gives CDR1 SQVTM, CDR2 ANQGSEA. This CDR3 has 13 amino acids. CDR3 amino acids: CSVGGGADEKLFF. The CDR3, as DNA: TGCAGCGTTGGAGGGGGGGCGGATGAAAAACTGTTTTTT.

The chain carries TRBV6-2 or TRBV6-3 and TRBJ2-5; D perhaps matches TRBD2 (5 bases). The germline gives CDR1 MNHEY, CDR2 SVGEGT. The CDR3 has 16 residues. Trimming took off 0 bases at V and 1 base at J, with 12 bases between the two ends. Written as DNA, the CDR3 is TGTGCCAGCAGTTACTCGGACGGGGATCCCCAAGAGACCCAGTACTTC. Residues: CASSYSDGDPQETQYF.

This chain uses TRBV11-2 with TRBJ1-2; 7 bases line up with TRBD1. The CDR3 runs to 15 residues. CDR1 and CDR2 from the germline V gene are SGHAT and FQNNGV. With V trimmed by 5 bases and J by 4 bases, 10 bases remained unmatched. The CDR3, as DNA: TGTGCCAGCAGCGACAGGGTCGACGAACTCTATGGCTACACCTTC. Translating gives CASSDRVDELYGYTF. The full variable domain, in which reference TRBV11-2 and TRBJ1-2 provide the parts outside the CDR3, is EAGVAQSPRYKIIEKRQSVAFWCNPISGHATLYWYQQILGQGPKLLIQFQNNGVVDDSQLPKDRFSAERLKGVDSTLKIQPAKLEDSAVYLCASSDRVDELYGYTFGSGTRLTVV.

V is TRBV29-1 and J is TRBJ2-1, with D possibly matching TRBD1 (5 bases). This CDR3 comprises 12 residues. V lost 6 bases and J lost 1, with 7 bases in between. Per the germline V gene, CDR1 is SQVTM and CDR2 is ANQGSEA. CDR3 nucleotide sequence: TGCAGCGTGACAGCATCCTACAATGAGCAGTTCTTC. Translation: CSVTASYNEQFF.

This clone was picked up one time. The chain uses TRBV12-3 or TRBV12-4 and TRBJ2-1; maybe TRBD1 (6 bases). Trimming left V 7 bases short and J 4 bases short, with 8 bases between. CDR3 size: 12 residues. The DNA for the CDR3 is TGTGCCAGCACGGACAGATACAATGAGCAGTTCTTC. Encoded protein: CASTDRYNEQFF.

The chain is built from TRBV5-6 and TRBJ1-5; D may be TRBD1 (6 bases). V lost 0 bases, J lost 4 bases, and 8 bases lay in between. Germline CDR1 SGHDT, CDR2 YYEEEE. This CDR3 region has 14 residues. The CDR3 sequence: CASSLEGGNQPQHF. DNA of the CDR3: TGTGCCAGCAGCTTGGAGGGGGGGAATCAGCCCCAGCATTTT.

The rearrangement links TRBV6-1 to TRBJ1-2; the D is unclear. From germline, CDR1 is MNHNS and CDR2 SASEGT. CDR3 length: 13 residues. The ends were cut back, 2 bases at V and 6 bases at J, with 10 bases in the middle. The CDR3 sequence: CASSERGFDGYTF. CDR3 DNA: TGTGCCAGCAGTGAACGGGGATTCGATGGCTACACCTTC.

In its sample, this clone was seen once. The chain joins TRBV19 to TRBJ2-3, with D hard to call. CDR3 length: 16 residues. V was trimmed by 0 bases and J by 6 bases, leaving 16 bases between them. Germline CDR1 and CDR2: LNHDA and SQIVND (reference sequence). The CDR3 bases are TGTGCCAGTAGTATAGATACCTCCCACCTTGCGGATACGCAGTATTTT. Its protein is CASSIDTSHLADTQYF.

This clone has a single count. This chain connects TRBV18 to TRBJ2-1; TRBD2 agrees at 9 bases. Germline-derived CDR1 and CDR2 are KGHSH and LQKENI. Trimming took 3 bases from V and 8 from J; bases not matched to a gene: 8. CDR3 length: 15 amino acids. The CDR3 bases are TGTGCCAGCTCACCCTTGGGACTAGCTGTCGATGAGCAGTTCTTC. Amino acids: CASSPLGLAVDEQFF.

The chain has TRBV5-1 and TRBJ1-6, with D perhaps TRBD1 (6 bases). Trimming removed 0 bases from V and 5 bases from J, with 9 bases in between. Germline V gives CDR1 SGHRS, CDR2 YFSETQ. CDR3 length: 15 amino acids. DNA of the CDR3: TGCGCCAGCAGCTTGGGGGGGCAGAATAATTCACCCCTCCACTTT. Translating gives CASSLGGQNNSPLHF.

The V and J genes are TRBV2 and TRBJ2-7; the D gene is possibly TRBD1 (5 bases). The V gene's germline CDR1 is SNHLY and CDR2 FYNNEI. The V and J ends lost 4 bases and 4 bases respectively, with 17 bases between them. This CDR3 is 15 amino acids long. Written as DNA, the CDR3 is TGTGCCAGCAGTGTAGACAGACCCACCTCTTACGAGCAGTACTTC. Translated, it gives CASSVDRPTSYEQYF.

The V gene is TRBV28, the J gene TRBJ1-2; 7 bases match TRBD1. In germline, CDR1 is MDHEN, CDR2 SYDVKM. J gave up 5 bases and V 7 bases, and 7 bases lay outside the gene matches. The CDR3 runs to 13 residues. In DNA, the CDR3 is TGTGCCAGCAAAGTTGGGACAGTATATGGCTACACCTTC. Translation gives CASKVGTVYGYTF.

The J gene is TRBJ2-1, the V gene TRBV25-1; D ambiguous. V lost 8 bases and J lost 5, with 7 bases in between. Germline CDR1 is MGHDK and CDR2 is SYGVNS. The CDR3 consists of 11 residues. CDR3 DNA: TGTGCCAGCTACAGAAACAATGAGCAGTTCTTC. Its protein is CASYRNNEQFF.

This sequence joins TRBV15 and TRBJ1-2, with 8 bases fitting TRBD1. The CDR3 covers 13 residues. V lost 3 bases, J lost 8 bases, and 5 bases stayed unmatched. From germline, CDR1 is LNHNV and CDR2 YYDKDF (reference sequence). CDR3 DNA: TGTGCCACCAGCAGTGACAGGGGTGGGGGCTACACCTTC. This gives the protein CATSSDRGGGYTF. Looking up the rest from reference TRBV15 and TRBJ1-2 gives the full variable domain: DAMVIQNPRYQVTQFGKPVTLSCSQTLNHNVMYWYQQKSSQAPKLLFHYYDKDFNNEADTPDNFQSRRPNTSFCFLDIRSPGLGDTAMYLCATSSDRGGGYTFGSGTRLTVV.

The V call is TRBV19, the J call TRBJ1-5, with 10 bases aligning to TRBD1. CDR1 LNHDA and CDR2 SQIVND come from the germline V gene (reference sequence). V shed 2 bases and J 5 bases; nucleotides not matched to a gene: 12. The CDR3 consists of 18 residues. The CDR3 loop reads CASSISGTGDLIYQPQHF. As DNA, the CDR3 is TGTGCCAGTAGTATATCAGGGACAGGGGATCTTATCTATCAGCCCCAGCATTTT.

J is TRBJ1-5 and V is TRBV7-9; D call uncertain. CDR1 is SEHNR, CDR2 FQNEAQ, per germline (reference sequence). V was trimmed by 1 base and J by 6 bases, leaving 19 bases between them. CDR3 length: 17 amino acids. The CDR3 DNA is TGTGCCAGCAGCTTAGTGGGAAGCACCGGGGATTTTCAGCCCCAGCATTTT. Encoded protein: CASSLVGSTGDFQPQHF.

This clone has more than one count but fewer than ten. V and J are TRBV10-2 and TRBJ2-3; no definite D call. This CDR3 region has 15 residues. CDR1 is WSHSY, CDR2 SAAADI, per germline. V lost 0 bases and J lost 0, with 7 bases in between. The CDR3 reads CASSESPTSTDTQYF. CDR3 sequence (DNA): TGCGCCAGCAGTGAGTCCCCCACTAGCACAGATACGCAGTATTTT.

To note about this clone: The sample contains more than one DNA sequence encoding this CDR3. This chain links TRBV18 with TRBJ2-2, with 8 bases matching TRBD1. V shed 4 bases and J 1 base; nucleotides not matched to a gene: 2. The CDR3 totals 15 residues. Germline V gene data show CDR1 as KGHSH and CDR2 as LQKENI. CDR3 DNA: TGTGCCAGCTCACTCGGGACAGGGAACACCGGGGAGCTGTTTTTT. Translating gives CASSLGTGNTGELFF.

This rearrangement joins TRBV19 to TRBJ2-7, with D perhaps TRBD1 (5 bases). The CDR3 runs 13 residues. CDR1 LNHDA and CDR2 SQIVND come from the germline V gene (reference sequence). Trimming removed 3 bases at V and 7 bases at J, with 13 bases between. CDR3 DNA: TGTGCCAGTAGTATGCCGCCAGGGCGGGAGCAGTACTTC. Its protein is CASSMPPGREQYF. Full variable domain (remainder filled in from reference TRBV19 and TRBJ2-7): DGGITQSPKYLFRKEGQNVTLSCEQNLNHDAMYWYRQDPGQGLRLIYYSQIVNDFQKGDIAEGYSVSREKKESFPLTVTSAQKNPTAFYLCASSMPPGREQYFGPGTRLTVT.

The CDR3: CASNRDRSLYGYTF. In DNA, the CDR3 is TGTGCCAGCAATCGGGACAGGAGTCTCTATGGCTACACCTTC. The rearrangement links TRBV6-5 to TRBJ1-2; TRBD1 matches 8 bases. CDR3 length equals 14 residues. V lost 7 bases to trimming and J lost 4 bases; unmatched junction nucleotides: 8. The germline V gene encodes CDR1 MNHEY and CDR2 SVGAGI.

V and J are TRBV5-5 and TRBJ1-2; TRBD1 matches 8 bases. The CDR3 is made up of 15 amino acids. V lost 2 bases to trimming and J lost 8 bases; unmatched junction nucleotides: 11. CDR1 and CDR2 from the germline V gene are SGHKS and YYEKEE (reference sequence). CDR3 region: CASSLSGGASEGYTF. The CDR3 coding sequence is TGTGCCAGCAGCTTATCAGGGGGCGCCTCGGAGGGCTACACCTTC.

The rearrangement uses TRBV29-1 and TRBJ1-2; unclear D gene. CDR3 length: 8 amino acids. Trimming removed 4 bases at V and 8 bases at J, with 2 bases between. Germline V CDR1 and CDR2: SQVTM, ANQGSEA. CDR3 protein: CSVVGYTF. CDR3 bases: TGCAGCGTTGTAGGCTACACCTTC.

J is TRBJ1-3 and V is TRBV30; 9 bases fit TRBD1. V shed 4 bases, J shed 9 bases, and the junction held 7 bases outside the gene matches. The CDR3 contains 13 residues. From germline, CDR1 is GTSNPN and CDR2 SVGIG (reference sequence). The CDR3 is CAWKTTGGSTIYF. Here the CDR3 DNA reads TGTGCCTGGAAGACGACAGGGGGTAGCACCATATATTTT.